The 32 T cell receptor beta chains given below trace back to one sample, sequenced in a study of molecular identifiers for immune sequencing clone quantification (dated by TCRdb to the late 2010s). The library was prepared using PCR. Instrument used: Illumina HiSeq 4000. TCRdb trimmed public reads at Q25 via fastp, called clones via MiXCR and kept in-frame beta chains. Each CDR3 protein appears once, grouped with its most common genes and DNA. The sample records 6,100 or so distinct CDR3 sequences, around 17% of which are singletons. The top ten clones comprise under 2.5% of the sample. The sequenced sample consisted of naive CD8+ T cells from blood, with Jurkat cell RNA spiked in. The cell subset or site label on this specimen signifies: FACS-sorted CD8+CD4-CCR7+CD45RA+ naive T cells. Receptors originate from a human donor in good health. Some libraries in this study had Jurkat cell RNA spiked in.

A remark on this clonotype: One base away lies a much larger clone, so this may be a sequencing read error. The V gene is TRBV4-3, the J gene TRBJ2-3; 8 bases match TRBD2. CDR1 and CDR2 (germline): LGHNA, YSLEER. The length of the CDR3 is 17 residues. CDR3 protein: CASSQDRAGASTDKQYF. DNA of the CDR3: TGCGCCAGCAGCCAAGATCGAGCGGGGGCTAGCACAGATAAGCAGTATTTT.

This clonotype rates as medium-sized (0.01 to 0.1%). The chain's CDR3 is CASSLSPSYEQYF. For the CDR3, the DNA is TGTGCCAGCAGTTTATCGCCCTCCTACGAGCAGTACTTC. This chain connects TRBV27 to TRBJ2-7; D gene ambiguous. This CDR3 contains 13 residues. Trimming stripped 0 bases from V and 0 bases from J, with 3 bases between. CDR1 and CDR2 from the germline V gene are MNHEY and SMNVEV (reference sequence).

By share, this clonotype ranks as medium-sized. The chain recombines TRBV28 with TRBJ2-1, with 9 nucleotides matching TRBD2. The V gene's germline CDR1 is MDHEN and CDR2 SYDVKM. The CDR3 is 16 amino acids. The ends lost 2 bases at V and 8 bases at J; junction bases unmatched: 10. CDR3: CASSLAVGGRVDEQFF. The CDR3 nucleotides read TGTGCCAGCAGTTTAGCCGTGGGCGGGAGGGTCGATGAGCAGTTCTTC.

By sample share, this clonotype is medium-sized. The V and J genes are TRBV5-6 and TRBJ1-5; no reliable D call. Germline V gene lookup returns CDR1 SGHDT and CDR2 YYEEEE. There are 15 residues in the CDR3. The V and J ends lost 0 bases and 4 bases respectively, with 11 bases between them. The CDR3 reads CASSLVGDPNQPQHF. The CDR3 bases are TGTGCCAGCAGCTTGGTCGGGGATCCAAATCAGCCCCAGCATTTT.

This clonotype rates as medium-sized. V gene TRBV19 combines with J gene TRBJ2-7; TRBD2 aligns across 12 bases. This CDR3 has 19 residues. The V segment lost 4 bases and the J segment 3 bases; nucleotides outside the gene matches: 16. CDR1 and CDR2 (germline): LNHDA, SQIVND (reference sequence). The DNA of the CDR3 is TGTGCCAGTAGTAGGGGACTAGCGGGCCTATCGACTTTTTACTACGAGCAGTACTTC. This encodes CASSRGLAGLSTFYYEQYF. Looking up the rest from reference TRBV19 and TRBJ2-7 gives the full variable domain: DGGITQSPKYLFRKEGQNVTLSCEQNLNHDAMYWYRQDPGQGLRLIYYSQIVNDFQKGDIAEGYSVSREKKESFPLTVTSAQKNPTAFYLCASSRGLAGLSTFYYEQYFGPGTRLTVT.

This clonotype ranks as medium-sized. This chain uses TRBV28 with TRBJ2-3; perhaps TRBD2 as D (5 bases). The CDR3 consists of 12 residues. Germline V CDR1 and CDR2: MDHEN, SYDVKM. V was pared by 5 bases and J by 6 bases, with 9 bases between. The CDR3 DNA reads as TGTGCCAGCAGTCTCATAGCGGATACGCAGTATTTT. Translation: CASSLIADTQYF. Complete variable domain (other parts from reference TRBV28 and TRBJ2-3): DVKVTQSSRYLVKRTGEKVFLECVQDMDHENMFWYRQDPGLGLRLIYFSYDVKMKEKGDIPEGYSVSREKKERFSLILESASTNQTSMYLCASSLIADTQYFGPGTRLTVL.

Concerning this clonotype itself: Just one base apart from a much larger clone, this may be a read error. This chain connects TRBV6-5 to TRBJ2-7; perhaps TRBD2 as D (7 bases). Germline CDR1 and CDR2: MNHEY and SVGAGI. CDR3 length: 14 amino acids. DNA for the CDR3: TGTGCCAGGAGTTACTCCGCGGGGGACAACGAGCAGTACTTC. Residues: CARSYSAGDNEQYF.

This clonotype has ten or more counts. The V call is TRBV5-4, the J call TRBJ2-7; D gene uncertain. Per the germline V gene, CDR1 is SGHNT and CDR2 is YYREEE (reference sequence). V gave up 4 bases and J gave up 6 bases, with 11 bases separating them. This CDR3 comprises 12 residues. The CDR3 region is CASSKPSGEQYF. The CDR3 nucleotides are TGTGCCAGCAGCAAGCCTAGTGGCGAGCAGTACTTC. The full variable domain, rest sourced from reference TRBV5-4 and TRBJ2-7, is ETGVTQSPTHLIKTRGQQVTLRCSSQSGHNTVSWYQQALGQGPQFIFQYYREEENGRGNFPPRFSGLQFPNYSSELNVNALELDDSALYLCASSKPSGEQYFGPGTRLTVT.

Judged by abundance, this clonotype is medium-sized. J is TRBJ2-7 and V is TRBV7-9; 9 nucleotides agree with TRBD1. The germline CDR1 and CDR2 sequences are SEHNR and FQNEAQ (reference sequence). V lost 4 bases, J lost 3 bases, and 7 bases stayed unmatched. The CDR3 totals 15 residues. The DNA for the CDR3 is TGTGCCAGCAGCTCTCGAACAGGGGGCAGCTACGAGCAGTACTTC. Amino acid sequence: CASSSRTGGSYEQYF.

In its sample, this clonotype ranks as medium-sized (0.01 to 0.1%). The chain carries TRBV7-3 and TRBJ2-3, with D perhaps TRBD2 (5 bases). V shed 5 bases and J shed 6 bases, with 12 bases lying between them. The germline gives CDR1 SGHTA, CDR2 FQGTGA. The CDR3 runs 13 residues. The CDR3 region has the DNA TGTGCCAGCAGCACGGCTAGCAGCGATACGCAGTATTTT. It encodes CASSTASSDTQYF.

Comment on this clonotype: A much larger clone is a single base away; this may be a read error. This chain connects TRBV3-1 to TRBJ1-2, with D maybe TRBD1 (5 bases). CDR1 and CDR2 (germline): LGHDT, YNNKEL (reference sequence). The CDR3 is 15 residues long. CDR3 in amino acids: CASSPPAGGYYGCTF. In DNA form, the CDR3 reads TGTGCCAGCAGCCCCCCGGCGGGGGGTTACTATGGCTGCACCTTC.

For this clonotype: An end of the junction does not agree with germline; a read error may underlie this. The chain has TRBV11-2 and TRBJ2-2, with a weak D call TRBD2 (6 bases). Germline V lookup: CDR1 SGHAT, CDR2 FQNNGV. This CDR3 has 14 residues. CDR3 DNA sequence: TGTGCCAGCAGCATTGTAGAGGACACCGGGGGGCTGTTTTTT. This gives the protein CASSIVEDTGGLFF.

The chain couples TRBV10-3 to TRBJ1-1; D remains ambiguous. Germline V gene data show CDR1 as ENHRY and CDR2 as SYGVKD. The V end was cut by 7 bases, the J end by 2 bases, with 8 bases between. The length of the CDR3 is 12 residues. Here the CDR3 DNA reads TGTGCCATCAACGGCCTCAACACTGAAGCTTTCTTT. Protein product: CAINGLNTEAFF.

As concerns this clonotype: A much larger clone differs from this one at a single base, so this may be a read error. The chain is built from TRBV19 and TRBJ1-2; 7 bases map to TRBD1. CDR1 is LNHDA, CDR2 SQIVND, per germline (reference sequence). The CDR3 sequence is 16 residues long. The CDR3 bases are TGTGCCAGTAAAACAGAGGGGGCTACCATGGACTATGGCTACATCTTC. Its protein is CASKTEGATMDYGYIF.

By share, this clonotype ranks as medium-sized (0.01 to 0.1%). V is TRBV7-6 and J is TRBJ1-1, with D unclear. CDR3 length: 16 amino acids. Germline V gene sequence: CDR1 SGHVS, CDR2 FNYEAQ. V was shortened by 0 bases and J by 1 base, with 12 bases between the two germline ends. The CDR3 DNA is TGTGCCAGCAGCTTAGCTGGCACCCTGGGGAACACTGAAGCTTTCTTT. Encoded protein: CASSLAGTLGNTEAFF.

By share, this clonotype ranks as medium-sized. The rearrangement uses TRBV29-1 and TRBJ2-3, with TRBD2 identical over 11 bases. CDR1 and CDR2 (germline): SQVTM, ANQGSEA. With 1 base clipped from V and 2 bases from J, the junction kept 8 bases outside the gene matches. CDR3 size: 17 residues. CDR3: CSVEGLVLAGATDTQYF. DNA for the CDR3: TGCAGCGTTGAAGGACTGGTACTAGCGGGGGCCACAGATACGCAGTATTTT.

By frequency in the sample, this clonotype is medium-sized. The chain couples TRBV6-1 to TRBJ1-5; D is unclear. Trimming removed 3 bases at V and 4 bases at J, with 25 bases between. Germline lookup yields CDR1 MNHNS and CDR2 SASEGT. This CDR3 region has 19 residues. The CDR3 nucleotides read TGTGCCAGCAGTGAGGTAGTGGTGAGGGCGAACTCGGCTAATCAGCCCCAGCATTTT. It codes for CASSEVVVRANSANQPQHF.

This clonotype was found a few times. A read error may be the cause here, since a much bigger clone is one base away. In DNA, the CDR3 is TGCAGCGTTGAAGGGGAGGGAAGACCGGTGCAGTACTTC. Translation: CSVEGEGRPVQYF. The chain has TRBV29-1 and TRBJ2-7; TRBD2 aligns across 7 bases. CDR1 and CDR2 from the germline V gene are SQVTM and ANQGSEA. Trimming took 1 base from V and 9 from J; bases not matched to a gene: 9. The CDR3 runs 13 residues.

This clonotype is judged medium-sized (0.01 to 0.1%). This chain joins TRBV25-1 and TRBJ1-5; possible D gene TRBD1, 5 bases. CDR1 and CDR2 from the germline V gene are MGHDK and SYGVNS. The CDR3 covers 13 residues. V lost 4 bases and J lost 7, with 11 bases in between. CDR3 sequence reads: CASSARGVQPQHF. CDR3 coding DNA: TGTGCCAGCAGTGCCCGAGGGGTCCAGCCCCAGCATTTT. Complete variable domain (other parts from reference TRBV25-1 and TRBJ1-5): EADIYQTPRYLVIGTGKKITLECSQTMGHDKMYWYQQDPGMELHLIHYSYGVNSTEKGDLSSESTVSRIRTEHFPLTLESARPSHTSQYLCASSARGVQPQHFGDGTRLSIL.

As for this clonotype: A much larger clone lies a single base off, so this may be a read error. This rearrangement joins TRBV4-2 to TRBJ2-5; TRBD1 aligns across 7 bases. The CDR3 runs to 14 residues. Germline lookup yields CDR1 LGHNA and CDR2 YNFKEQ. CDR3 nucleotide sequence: TGTGCCAGCAGCCAAGAAGGGACAGAAGAGGCCCAGTACTTC. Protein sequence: CASSQEGTEEAQYF.

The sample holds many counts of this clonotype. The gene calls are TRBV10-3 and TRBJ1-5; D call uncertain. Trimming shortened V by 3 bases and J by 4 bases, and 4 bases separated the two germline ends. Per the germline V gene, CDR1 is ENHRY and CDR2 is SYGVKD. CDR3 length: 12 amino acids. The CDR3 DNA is TGTGCCATCAGTGACGGAAATCAGCCCCAGCATTTT. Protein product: CAISDGNQPQHF.

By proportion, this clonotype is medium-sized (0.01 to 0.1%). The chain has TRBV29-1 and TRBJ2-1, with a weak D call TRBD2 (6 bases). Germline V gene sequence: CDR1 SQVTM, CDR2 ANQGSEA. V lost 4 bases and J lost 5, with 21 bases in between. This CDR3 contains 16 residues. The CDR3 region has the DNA TGCAGCGTTGTAGATCTCCGGGACTTAACCCACAATGAGCAGTTCTTC. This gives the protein CSVVDLRDLTHNEQFF.

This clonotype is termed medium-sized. CDR3 in amino acids: CATSDFPTDQETQYF. CDR3 DNA sequence: TGTGCCACCAGTGATTTCCCGACGGACCAAGAGACCCAGTACTTC. The chain has TRBV24-1 and TRBJ2-5; D not certain. The CDR3 covers 15 residues. Deletions cut 1 base from V and 0 bases from J, with 8 bases between. Germline CDR1 is KGHDR and CDR2 is SFDVKD.

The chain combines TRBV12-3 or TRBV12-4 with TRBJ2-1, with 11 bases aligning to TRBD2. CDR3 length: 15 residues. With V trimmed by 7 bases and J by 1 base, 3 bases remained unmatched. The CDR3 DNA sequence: TGTGCCAGCAATATAGCGGGGGGGTCCTACAATGAGCAGTTCTTC. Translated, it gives CASNIAGGSYNEQFF.

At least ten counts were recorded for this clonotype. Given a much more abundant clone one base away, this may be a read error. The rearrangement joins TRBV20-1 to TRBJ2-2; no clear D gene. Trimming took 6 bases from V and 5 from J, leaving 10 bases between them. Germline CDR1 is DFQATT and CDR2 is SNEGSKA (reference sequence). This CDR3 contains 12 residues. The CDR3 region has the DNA TGCAGTGCCCCTACGGAGACCGGGGAGCTGTTTTTT. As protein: CSAPTETGELFF.

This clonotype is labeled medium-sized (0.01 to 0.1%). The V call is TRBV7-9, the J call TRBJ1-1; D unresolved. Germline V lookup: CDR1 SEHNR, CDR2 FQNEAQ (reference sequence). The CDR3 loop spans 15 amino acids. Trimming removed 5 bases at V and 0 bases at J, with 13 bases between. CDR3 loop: CASSPIVGLNTEAFF. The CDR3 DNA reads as TGTGCCAGCAGCCCCATAGTAGGGTTGAACACTGAAGCTTTCTTT.

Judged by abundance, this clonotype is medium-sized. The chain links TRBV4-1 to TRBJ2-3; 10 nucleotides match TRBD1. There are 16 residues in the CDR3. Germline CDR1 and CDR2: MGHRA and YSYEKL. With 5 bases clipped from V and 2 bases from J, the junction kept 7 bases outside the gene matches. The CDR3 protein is CASSVRDRGLTDTQYF. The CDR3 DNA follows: TGCGCCAGCAGCGTCCGGGACAGGGGCCTCACAGATACGCAGTATTTT.

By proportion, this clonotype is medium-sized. This CDR3 is CASSIEVDPAAEAFF. The CDR3 coding sequence is TGTGCCAGTAGTATTGAAGTCGACCCAGCCGCTGAAGCTTTCTTT. This chain uses TRBV19 with TRBJ1-1; D is undetermined. The CDR3 extends over 15 amino acids. Germline V CDR1 and CDR2: LNHDA, SQIVND (reference sequence). V lost 3 bases to trimming and J lost 6 bases, with 17 bases between them.

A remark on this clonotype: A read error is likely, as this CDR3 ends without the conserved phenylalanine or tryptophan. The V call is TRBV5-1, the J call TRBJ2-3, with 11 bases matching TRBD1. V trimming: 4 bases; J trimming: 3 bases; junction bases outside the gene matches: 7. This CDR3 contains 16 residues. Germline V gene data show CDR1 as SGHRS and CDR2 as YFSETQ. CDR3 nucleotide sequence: TGCGCCAGCAGCCCCGGACAGGGGGCTTCGACAGATACGCAGTATTCT. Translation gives CASSPGQGASTDTQYS.

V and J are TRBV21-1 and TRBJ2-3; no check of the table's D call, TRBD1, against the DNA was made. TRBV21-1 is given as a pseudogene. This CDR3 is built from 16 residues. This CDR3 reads CASSKEEGGRPDTQYF. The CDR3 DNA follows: TGTGCCAGCAGCAAAGAGGAGGGGGGGCGCCCAGATACGCAGTATTTT.

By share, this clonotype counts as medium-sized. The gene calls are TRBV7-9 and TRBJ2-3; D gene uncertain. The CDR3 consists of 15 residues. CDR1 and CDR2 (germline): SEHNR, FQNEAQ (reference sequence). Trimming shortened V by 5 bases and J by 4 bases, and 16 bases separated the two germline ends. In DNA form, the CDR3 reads TGTGCCAGCAGCCTTAGTCCCCCTGGGGCAGATACGCAGTATTTT. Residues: CASSLSPPGADTQYF.

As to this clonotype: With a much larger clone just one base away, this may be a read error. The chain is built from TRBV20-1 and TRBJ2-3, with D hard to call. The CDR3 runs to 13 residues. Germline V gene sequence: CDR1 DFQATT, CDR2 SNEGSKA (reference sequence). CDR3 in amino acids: CSARDPDTDTRYF. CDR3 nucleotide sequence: TGCAGTGCTAGAGACCCCGACACAGATACGCGGTATTTT.